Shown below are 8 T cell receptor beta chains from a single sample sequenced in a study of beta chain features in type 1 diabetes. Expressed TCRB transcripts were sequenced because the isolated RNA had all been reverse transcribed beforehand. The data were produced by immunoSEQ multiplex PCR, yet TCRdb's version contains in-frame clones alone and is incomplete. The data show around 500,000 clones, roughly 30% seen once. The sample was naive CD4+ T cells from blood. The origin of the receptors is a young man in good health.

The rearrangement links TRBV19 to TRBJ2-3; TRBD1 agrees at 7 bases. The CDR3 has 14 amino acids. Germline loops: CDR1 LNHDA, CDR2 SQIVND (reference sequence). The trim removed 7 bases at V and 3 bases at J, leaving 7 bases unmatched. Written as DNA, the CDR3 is TGTGCCAGTAACACCGGACAGGCGACAGATACGCAGTATTTT. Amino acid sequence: CASNTGQATDTQYF.

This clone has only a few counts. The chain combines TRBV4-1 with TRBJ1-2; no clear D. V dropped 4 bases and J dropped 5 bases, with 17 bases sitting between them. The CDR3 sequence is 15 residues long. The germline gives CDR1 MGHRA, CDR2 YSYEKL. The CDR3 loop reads CASSLPDRVYYGYTF. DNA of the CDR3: TGCGCCAGCAGCCTCCCGGATCGAGTCTATTATGGCTACACCTTC.

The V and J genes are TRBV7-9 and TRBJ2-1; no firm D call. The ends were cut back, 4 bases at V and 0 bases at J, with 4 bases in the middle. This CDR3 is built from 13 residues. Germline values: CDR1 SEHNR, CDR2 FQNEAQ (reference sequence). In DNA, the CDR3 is TGTGCCAGCAGCTCCAGCTCCTACAATGAGCAGTTCTTC. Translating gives CASSSSSYNEQFF.

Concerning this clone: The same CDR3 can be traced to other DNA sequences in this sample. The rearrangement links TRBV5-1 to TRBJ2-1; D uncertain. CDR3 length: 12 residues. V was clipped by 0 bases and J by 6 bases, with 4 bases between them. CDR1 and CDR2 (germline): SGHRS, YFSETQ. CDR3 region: CASSLAGNEQFF. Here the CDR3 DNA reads TGCGCCAGCAGCTTGGCTGGCAATGAGCAGTTCTTC.

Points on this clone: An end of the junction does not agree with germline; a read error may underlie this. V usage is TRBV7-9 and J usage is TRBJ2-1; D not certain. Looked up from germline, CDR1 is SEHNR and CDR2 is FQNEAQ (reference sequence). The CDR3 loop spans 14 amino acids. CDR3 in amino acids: CASSLVRSNNEQFF. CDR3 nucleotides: TGTGCCAGCAGCTTAGTTCGCTCCAACAATGAGCAGTTCTTC.

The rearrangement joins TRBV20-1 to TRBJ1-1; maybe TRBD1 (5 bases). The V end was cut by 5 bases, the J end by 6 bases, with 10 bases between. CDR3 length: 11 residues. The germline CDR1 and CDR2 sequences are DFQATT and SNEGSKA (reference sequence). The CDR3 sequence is CSARRGAEAFF. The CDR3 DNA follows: TGCAGTGCTCGTCGGGGGGCTGAAGCTTTCTTT.

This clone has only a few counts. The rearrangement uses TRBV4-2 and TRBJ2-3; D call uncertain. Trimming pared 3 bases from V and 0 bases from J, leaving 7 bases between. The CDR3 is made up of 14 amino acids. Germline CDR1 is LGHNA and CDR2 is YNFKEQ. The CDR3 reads CASSHGRSTDTQYF. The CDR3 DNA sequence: TGTGCCAGCAGCCATGGCAGAAGCACAGATACGCAGTATTTT.

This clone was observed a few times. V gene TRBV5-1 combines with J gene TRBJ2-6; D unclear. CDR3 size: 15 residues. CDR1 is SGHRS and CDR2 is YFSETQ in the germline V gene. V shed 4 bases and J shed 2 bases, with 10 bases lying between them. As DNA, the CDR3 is TGCGCCAGCAGCCTAGAAGTCCCTGGGGCCAACGTCCTGACTTTC. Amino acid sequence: CASSLEVPGANVLTF.